These T cell receptor beta chains were read from a single sample in a study of blood T cell repertoires in COVID-19. Profiled with immunoSEQ multiplex PCR; TCRdb holds only in-frame clones, not every one. The repertoire holds about 220,000 clones, around 86% seen once, with 3.5% to 4.5% in the top ten. Sample: PBMCs or T cells enriched from blood (not recorded which). The receptors were gathered from a woman in her 40s with acute COVID-19. Both conserved end residues are part of each CDR3. A D gene is named only where the DNA matches it firmly. Clone size is shown for a subset of rows, as once, few, many or a class of expanded clone.

clone size: NA; D gene: TRBD1; J gene: TRBJ2-1; V gene: TRBV9; CDR3 protein: CASSPRDSYNEQFF; CDR3 DNA: TGTGCCAGCAGCCCCCGGGACAGCTACAATGAGCAGTTCTTC
clone size: NA; D gene: NA; J gene: TRBJ2-4; V gene: TRBV19; CDR3 protein: CASSMGLLIAKNIQYF; CDR3 DNA: TGTGCCAGTAGTATGGGACTCCTTATAGCCAAAAACATTCAGTACTTC
clone size: NA; D gene: NA; J gene: TRBJ1-2; V gene: TRBV7-2; CDR3 protein: CASSWDGTSNYGYTF; CDR3 DNA: TGTGCCAGCAGCTGGGACGGGACTTCTAACTATGGCTACACCTTC
clone size: NA; D gene: TRBD1; J gene: TRBJ1-1; V gene: TRBV14; CDR3 protein: CASSQDLRAGGAFF; CDR3 DNA: TGTGCCAGCAGCCAAGATTTGAGGGCAGGGGGAGCTTTCTTT
clone size: NA; D gene: NA; J gene: TRBJ1-1; V gene: TRBV5-1; CDR3 protein: CASSLAGREDTEAFF; CDR3 DNA: TGCGCCAGCAGCTTGGCCGGCAGGGAGGACACTGAAGCTTTCTTT
clone size: once; D gene: NA; J gene: TRBJ2-4; V gene: TRBV7-8; CDR3 protein: CASSPTRTGLAKNIQYF; CDR3 DNA: TGTGCCAGCAGCCCCACCCGGACGGGACTAGCCAAAAACATTCAGTACTTC
clone size: NA; D gene: TRBD1; J gene: TRBJ1-2; V gene: TRBV5-1; CDR3 protein: CASSSEGTGRRGYTF; CDR3 DNA: TGCGCCAGCAGCTCAGAAGGGACAGGGCGACGGGGCTACACCTTC
clone size: NA; D gene: NA; J gene: TRBJ1-4; V gene: TRBV7-2; CDR3 protein: CASSQNRANEKLFF; CDR3 DNA: TGTGCCAGCAGCCAAAACAGGGCGAACGAAAAACTGTTTTTT
clone size: NA; D gene: NA; J gene: TRBJ1-5; V gene: TRBV12-3/TRBV12-4; CDR3 protein: CASSFSGFQPQHF; CDR3 DNA: TGTGCCAGCAGTTTTTCAGGGTTTCAGCCCCAGCATTTT
clone size: NA; D gene: NA; J gene: TRBJ2-1; V gene: TRBV21-1; CDR3 protein: CASSKVGSGGCLFGEQFF; CDR3 DNA: TGTGCCAGCAGCAAAGTCGGTAGCGGGGGATGTCTATTTGGTGAGCAGTTCTTC
clone size: once; D gene: NA; J gene: TRBJ2-3; V gene: TRBV29-1; CDR3 protein: CSVDGSLQGSSTDTQYF; CDR3 DNA: TGCAGCGTTGATGGCTCCCTTCAGGGGTCAAGCACAGATACGCAGTATTTT
clone size: NA; D gene: TRBD1; J gene: TRBJ1-4; V gene: TRBV19; CDR3 protein: CASSITGGVTEKLFF; CDR3 DNA: TGTGCCAGTAGTATCACAGGGGGCGTAACTGAAAAACTGTTTTTT
clone size: NA; D gene: NA; J gene: TRBJ1-2; V gene: TRBV28; CDR3 protein: CASSVTERGYTF; CDR3 DNA: TGTGCCAGCAGCGTGACCGAGCGGGGCTACACCTTC
clone size: NA; D gene: TRBD2; J gene: TRBJ2-5; V gene: TRBV13; CDR3 protein: CASSLGLAGDLGKPQYF; CDR3 DNA: TGTGCCAGCAGCCTCGGACTAGCGGGGGATTTAGGGAAGCCCCAGTACTTC
clone size: NA; D gene: NA; J gene: TRBJ1-3; V gene: TRBV9; CDR3 protein: CASSQADSGNTIYF; CDR3 DNA: TGTGCCAGCAGTCAGGCCGACTCTGGAAACACCATATATTTT
clone size: NA; D gene: NA; J gene: TRBJ2-7; V gene: TRBV18; CDR3 protein: CASSPWAGPDATEQYF; CDR3 DNA: TGTGCCAGCTCACCATGGGCGGGACCGGACGCGACCGAGCAGTACTTC
clone size: NA; D gene: NA; J gene: TRBJ1-2; V gene: TRBV9; CDR3 protein: CASSVAGGTYGYTF; CDR3 DNA: TGTGCCAGCAGCGTCGCTGGGGGCACCTATGGCTACACCTTC